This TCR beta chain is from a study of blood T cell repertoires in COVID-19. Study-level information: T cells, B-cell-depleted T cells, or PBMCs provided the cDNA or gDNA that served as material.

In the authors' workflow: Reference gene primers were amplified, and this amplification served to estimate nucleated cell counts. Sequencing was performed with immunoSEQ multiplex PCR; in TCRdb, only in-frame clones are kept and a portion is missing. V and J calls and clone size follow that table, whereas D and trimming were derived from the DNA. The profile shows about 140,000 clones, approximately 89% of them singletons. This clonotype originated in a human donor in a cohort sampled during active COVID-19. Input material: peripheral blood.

The CDR3 loop is CASSQVGSGVYEQYF. The CDR3 DNA follows: TGTGCCAGCAGCCAAGTTGGTTCAGGGGTCTACGAGCAGTACTTC. The V and J genes are TRBV3-1 (or the pseudogene TRBV3-2) and TRBJ2-7; TRBD1 might be the D (6 bases). Germline lookup yields CDR1 LGHDT and CDR2 YNNKEL (reference sequence). CDR3 length: 15 amino acids. Trimming shortened V by 1 base and J by 3 bases, and 13 bases separated the two germline ends.